Listed below are T cell receptor beta chains from one sample, sequenced in a study of T cells in Graves' hyperthyroidism and ophthalmopathy. TCRdb reprocessed the multiplex PCR reads via MiXCR and lists one record per CDR3 protein. This table holds about half a million distinct CDR3 sequences, approximately 24% found once. The sample taken for sequencing was blood. The receptors come from a woman aged 25-40 years with Graves' ophthalmopathy. The CDR3 runs from the conserved cysteine through the conserved F or W. A D gene is named only where the DNA matches it firmly. Clone size is not always given. Where it is, it says once, few, many or a class for expanded clones.

cdr3_aa clone_size j_call cdr3_length v_call d_call
CASSPQSYSNQPQHF many TRBJ1-5 15 TRBV12-3/TRBV12-4 -
CAGRTGGSYGYTF many TRBJ1-2 13 TRBV7-2 TRBD1
CASSPRGAMNTEAFF once TRBJ1-1 15 TRBV3-1 -
CASSLTTSATGELFF many TRBJ2-2 15 TRBV7-3 TRBD2
CASRTGTGGNIQYF many TRBJ2-4 14 TRBV5-1 TRBD1
CATRAGNTIYF many TRBJ1-3 11 TRBV27 -
CASSYRTGVGDTEAFF many TRBJ1-1 16 TRBV12-3/TRBV12-4 -
CAWSAHRGGYTF few TRBJ1-2 12 TRBV30 TRBD1
CASSEREFYEQYF - TRBJ2-7 13 TRBV6-1 -
CASSPYRQDYGYTF - TRBJ1-2 14 TRBV19 -
CAGVGDRGKIGYGYTF many TRBJ1-2 16 TRBV6-5 TRBD1
CASGTDREKFSGANVLTF many TRBJ2-6 18 TRBV12-5 TRBD1
CASSQDLRQGWQTQYF - TRBJ2-5 16 TRBV14 TRBD1
CASSFEGSVRNEQYF once TRBJ2-7 15 TRBV5-5 -
CASSRRTGDFHEQYF many TRBJ2-7 15 TRBV6-5 TRBD1
CASSSGLDLQETQYF many TRBJ2-5 15 TRBV7-2 -
CASSLRTVGGAKNIQYF - TRBJ2-4 17 TRBV28 -
CASSLNHRVRNSPLHF few TRBJ1-6 16 TRBV12-3/TRBV12-4 -
CASSTGLAFNFYEQYF many TRBJ2-7 16 TRBV6-1 TRBD2
CASKEGGGNQPQHF - TRBJ1-5 14 TRBV6-1 -
CAWSNGGGNTIYF - TRBJ1-3 13 TRBV30 -
CASKTPGTGVSGELFF - TRBJ2-2 16 TRBV12-3/TRBV12-4 TRBD1
CASSPQAGDSNQPQHF many TRBJ1-5 16 TRBV27 -
CASSFRAYYGYTF many TRBJ1-2 13 TRBV12-3/TRBV12-4 -
CSVAPGGGNYGYTF - TRBJ1-2 14 TRBV29-1 TRBD1
CASSMVDRGTEAFF many TRBJ1-1 14 TRBV19 TRBD1
CASSLYREGKGDIKYF few TRBJ2-4 16 TRBV27 TRBD2
CASSVTGTVYEQYF many TRBJ2-7 14 TRBV3-1 TRBD1
CASSESGAERETQYF - TRBJ2-5 15 TRBV7-8 TRBD2
CASTWGGANTGELFF many TRBJ2-2 15 TRBV12-3/TRBV12-4 TRBD2
CASSASGSVGELFF - TRBJ2-2 14 TRBV7-2 TRBD2
CASSPSTGDVTYEQYF many TRBJ2-7 16 TRBV27 TRBD1
CASSLFGGALDIKYF few TRBJ2-4 15 TRBV27 TRBD2
CAWNPALQETQYF many TRBJ2-5 13 TRBV30 -
CSAIDRDRTTNYGYTF many TRBJ1-2 16 TRBV20-1 TRBD1
CASSRDRTQETQYF - TRBJ2-5 14 TRBV2 TRBD1
CASRRDGGTGELFF few TRBJ2-2 14 TRBV6-1 -
CASSPRTRGWAEAFF - TRBJ1-1 15 TRBV12-3/TRBV12-4 -
CASSFWDSEQYF many TRBJ2-7 12 TRBV5-1 -
CASSLSLGGGSGYTF - TRBJ1-2 15 TRBV27 TRBD1
CASSFTGTGVSNQPQHF many TRBJ1-5 17 TRBV11-1 TRBD1
CASSLEGLVPIF once TRBJ2-7 12 TRBV7-9 TRBD2
CASSPQGIGTEASF many TRBJ1-1 14 TRBV7-2 -
CASSLIRAVGAVGYEQYF many TRBJ2-7 18 TRBV7-3 -
CASTRRAGGTGELFF many TRBJ2-2 15 TRBV12-3/TRBV12-4 -
CASSYNFGGYGYTF - TRBJ1-2 14 TRBV6-5 -
CASSYFRQDGETQYF - TRBJ2-5 15 TRBV6-2/TRBV6-3 -
CASSLVGTTEAFF few TRBJ1-1 13 TRBV5-5 -
CASSIEGFSRNTEACF - TRBJ1-1 16 TRBV19 -
CSARARRAEAFF many TRBJ1-1 12 TRBV20-1 -
CASSLGPGGEQYF - TRBJ2-7 13 TRBV11-2 -